The 21 T cell receptor beta chains below were found in one sample sequenced in a study of neurological immune-mediated disorders. Time point reported: longitudinal time-point 1 (baseline). TCRdb re-called the 5' RACE reads with MiXCR, one entry per CDR3 protein. The sample records about 57,000 distinct CDR3 sequences, about 10% being singletons. Material for sequencing was PBMCs. These receptors were taken from a male donor with HTLV-1-associated myelopathy (HAM/TSP).

This clonotype came up many times. The chain joins TRBV20-1 to TRBJ2-7, with a tentative D call TRBD2 (6 bases). With 8 bases removed from V and 1 base from J, the gap between germline ends came to 12 bases. This CDR3 region has 12 residues. Germline CDR1 and CDR2: DFQATT and SNEGSKA (reference sequence). Here the CDR3 reads CSTGAGSYEQYF. As DNA, the CDR3 is TGCAGTACCGGGGCGGGGTCCTACGAGCAGTACTTC.

In its sample, this clonotype was seen many times. V and J are TRBV28 and TRBJ2-7; no firm D call. Trimming took off 5 bases at V and 5 bases at J, with 10 bases between the two ends. Germline V gene sequence: CDR1 MDHEN, CDR2 SYDVKM. The length of the CDR3 is 12 residues. CDR3 sequence reads: CASSPHQNEQYF. The DNA of the CDR3 is TGTGCCAGCAGTCCCCATCAGAACGAGCAGTACTTC. Full variable domain (rest looked up from reference TRBV28 and TRBJ2-7): DVKVTQSSRYLVKRTGEKVFLECVQDMDHENMFWYRQDPGLGLRLIYFSYDVKMKEKGDIPEGYSVSREKKERFSLILESASTNQTSMYLCASSPHQNEQYFGPGTRLTVT.

This clonotype was recorded many times. The chain couples TRBV5-1 to TRBJ1-2; D possibly corresponds to TRBD1 (5 bases). V was shortened by 6 bases and J by 4 bases, with 22 bases between the two germline ends. The CDR3 is 16 amino acids. Germline lookup yields CDR1 SGHRS and CDR2 YFSETQ. CDR3 protein: CASTPQTETDRYGYTF. The CDR3 DNA sequence: TGCGCCAGCACTCCACAGACCGAGACAGACCGCTATGGCTACACCTTC.

The sample holds many counts of this clonotype. This chain's CDR3 is CSAIGAVGDTQYF. The DNA for the CDR3 is TGCAGTGCAATTGGGGCAGTCGGAGATACGCAGTATTTT. This sequence joins TRBV20-1 and TRBJ2-3, with D possibly matching TRBD1 (5 bases). The CDR3 is 13 residues long. V lost 6 bases and J 5 bases, leaving 15 bases between the germline ends. CDR1 DFQATT and CDR2 SNEGSKA come from the germline V gene (reference sequence).

This clonotype was seen repeatedly, ten times or more. The J gene is TRBJ2-2, the V gene TRBV5-1; no reliable D call. Germline CDR1 reads SGHRS; CDR2 reads YFSETQ. Trimming pared 1 base from V and 0 bases from J, leaving 7 bases between. This CDR3 spans 15 amino acids. DNA for the CDR3: TGCGCCAGCAGCTTGACAGCTGCGAACACCGGGGAGCTGTTTTTT. The encoded protein is CASSLTAANTGELFF.

As to this clonotype: A read error is possible here, since a much larger clone lies one base away. This chain joins TRBV6-1 and TRBJ1-5; tentatively, D is TRBD1 (6 bases). The CDR3 contains 13 residues. With 0 bases removed from V and 14 bases from J, the gap between germline ends came to 14 bases. Per the germline V gene, CDR1 is MNHNS and CDR2 is SASEGT. DNA of the CDR3: TGTGCCAGCAGTGAAGCGCGAACAGGGCGTAAGCATTTT. Protein sequence: CASSEARTGRKHF.

This clonotype was detected ten times or more. This rearrangement joins TRBV4-1 to TRBJ2-4; tentatively, D is TRBD1 (6 bases). The germline V gene has CDR1 MGHRA and CDR2 YSYEKL. The CDR3 is 14 residues long. The V gene lost 1 base and the J gene lost 8 bases, with 12 bases spanning the gap. The CDR3 reads CASSQGQVGDIQYF. DNA for the CDR3: TGCGCCAGCAGCCAAGGACAGGTCGGCGACATTCAGTACTTC.

This clonotype came up many times. The chain uses TRBV3-1 and TRBJ2-5; 16 nucleotides agree with TRBD2. V was pared by 6 bases and J by 5 bases, with 15 bases of the junction left unmatched. Germline V lookup: CDR1 LGHDT, CDR2 YNNKEL (reference sequence). This CDR3 region has 19 residues. The CDR3 nucleotides read TGTGCCAGCAGGCCAGGGCCGGGACTAGCGGGGGGGCCTGGGGAGACCCAGTACTTC. Encoded protein: CASRPGPGLAGGPGETQYF.

The sample holds many counts of this clonotype. V and J are TRBV5-1 and TRBJ2-3, with TRBD2 matching over 14 bases. Germline-derived CDR1 and CDR2 are SGHRS and YFSETQ. Unmatched junction bases numbered 6, after V lost 4 bases and J lost 8 bases. The CDR3 is 15 amino acids. The chain's CDR3 is CASSAPGTSGGTQYF. The CDR3, as DNA: TGCGCCAGCAGCGCCCCCGGGACTAGCGGGGGTACGCAGTATTTT.

This clonotype was observed at least ten times. This chain connects TRBV6-5 to TRBJ2-7, with 10 positions matching TRBD1. V trimming: 4 bases; J trimming: 4 bases; junction bases outside the gene matches: 4. There are 14 residues in the CDR3. CDR1 is MNHEY and CDR2 is SVGAGI in the germline V gene. The CDR3 DNA is TGTGCCAGCAGTTTTGGACAGGGGGTTTACGAGCAGTACTTC. Its protein is CASSFGQGVYEQYF.

This clonotype was seen repeatedly, ten times or more. V usage is TRBV5-1 and J usage is TRBJ2-3; TRBD2 matches 8 bases. Germline values: CDR1 SGHRS, CDR2 YFSETQ. This CDR3 comprises 17 residues. Trimming cost V 2 bases and J 2 bases; bases outside gene matches: 10. The CDR3 coding sequence is TGCGCCAGCAGCTTAAGAAGAGCGGGGGACAACACAGATACGCAGTATTTT. Its protein is CASSLRRAGDNTDTQYF.

There are a few counts of this clonotype. The rearrangement uses TRBV4-1 and TRBJ2-7; no clear D. Per germline, CDR1 MGHRA and CDR2 YSYEKL. The ends were cut back, 2 bases at V and 4 bases at J, with 15 bases in the middle. The CDR3 runs to 15 residues. The CDR3 is CASSQPRASAYEQYF. For the CDR3, the DNA is TGCGCCAGCAGCCAACCCCGGGCCTCAGCTTACGAGCAGTACTTC.

This clonotype was recorded at least ten times. V usage is TRBV10-3 and J usage is TRBJ2-2, with D perhaps being TRBD1 or TRBD2 (6 bases each). Between the trimmed V and J ends, which lost 7 bases and 4 bases, there was a span of 16 bases. The CDR3 runs 15 residues. Germline CDR1 is ENHRY and CDR2 is SYGVKD. The CDR3 DNA follows: TGTGCCATCACCTCCTTGAAGGGGGGCACCGGGGAGCTGTTTTTT. Its translation: CAITSLKGGTGELFF.

This clonotype was recorded at least ten times. The chain recombines TRBV20-1 with TRBJ2-5; 7 positions match TRBD2. V dropped 5 bases and J dropped 0; count of bases not matched to a gene: 9. This CDR3 is 15 amino acids long. Germline V gives CDR1 DFQATT, CDR2 SNEGSKA (reference sequence). CDR3 amino acids: CSAFLGLVNQETQYF. CDR3 coding DNA: TGCAGTGCTTTTCTAGGACTAGTCAACCAAGAGACCCAGTACTTC.

The sample holds many counts of this clonotype. V is TRBV7-2 and J is TRBJ2-6; 15 bases agree with TRBD2. CDR3 length equals 18 residues. CDR1 and CDR2 (germline): SGHTA, FQGNSA. V dropped 3 bases and J dropped 4; count of bases not matched to a gene: 4. CDR3: CASSLGLAGGGGANVLTF. The CDR3 nucleotides are TGTGCCAGCAGCTTGGGACTAGCGGGGGGAGGCGGGGCCAACGTCCTGACTTTC. Variable domain in full (rest from reference TRBV7-2 and TRBJ2-6): GAGVSQSPSNKVTEKGKDVELRCDPISGHTALYWYRQSLGQGLEFLIYFQGNSAPDKSGLPSDRFSAERTGGSVSTLTIQRTQQEDSAVYLCASSLGLAGGGGANVLTFGAGSRLTVL.

This clonotype was detected many times. The rearrangement links TRBV2 to TRBJ2-1; D might be TRBD2 (5 bases). The CDR3 extends over 13 amino acids. Germline V gene sequence: CDR1 SNHLY, CDR2 FYNNEI. Trimming removed 4 bases from V and 6 bases from J, with 10 bases in between. DNA of the CDR3: TGTGCCAGCAGTGGTCGGGGAATCAATGAGCAGTTCTTC. Translated: CASSGRGINEQFF.

This clonotype was counted at least ten times. V gene TRBV12-3 or TRBV12-4 combines with J gene TRBJ1-5; 8 bases are shared with TRBD1. V trimming: 3 bases; J trimming: 8 bases; junction bases outside the gene matches: 6. This CDR3 has 14 residues. CDR3 amino acids: CASSLSGGGKPQHF. The CDR3 bases are TGTGCCAGCAGTTTGTCAGGGGGCGGTAAGCCCCAGCATTTT.

This clonotype was seen repeatedly, ten times or more. The chain has TRBV28 and TRBJ2-5; possibly TRBD1 for D (7 bases). Trimming shortened V by 5 bases and J by 2 bases, and 21 bases separated the two germline ends. This CDR3 spans 17 amino acids. Germline CDR1 is MDHEN and CDR2 is SYDVKM. CDR3 sequence reads: CASSPVFRGADQETQYF. DNA of the CDR3: TGTGCCAGCAGTCCCGTTTTCAGGGGGGCCGATCAAGAGACCCAGTACTTC.

CDR3 nucleotides: TGTGCCAGCAGCACCGACACCGGACTAGCGGGGGGCGGGACCGGGGAGCTGTTTTTT. Its translation is CASSTDTGLAGGGTGELFF. This chain uses TRBV6-5 with TRBJ2-2; 14 bases are a match to TRBD2. The CDR3 is 19 residues long. The V segment lost 6 bases and the J segment 5 bases; nucleotides outside the gene matches: 14. Germline V lookup: CDR1 MNHEY, CDR2 SVGAGI.

This clonotype was seen many times. The chain joins TRBV12-2 to TRBJ2-5. TRBV12-2 is reported as a pseudogene. This CDR3 spans 14 amino acids. CDR3 loop: CASRLKSWKETQYF. The CDR3 coding sequence is TGTGCAAGTCGCTTAAAGAGTTGGAAAGAGACCCAGTACTTC.

This clonotype was recorded many times. This sequence joins TRBV19 and TRBJ2-5; D might be TRBD1 (5 bases). From germline, CDR1 is LNHDA and CDR2 SQIVND (reference sequence). V was pared by 4 bases and J by 4 bases, with 16 bases between. This CDR3 has 15 residues. The DNA for the CDR3 is TGTGCCAGTAGTAAAGGGGTCTCCCCAGGAGAGACCCAGTACTTC. It codes for CASSKGVSPGETQYF.